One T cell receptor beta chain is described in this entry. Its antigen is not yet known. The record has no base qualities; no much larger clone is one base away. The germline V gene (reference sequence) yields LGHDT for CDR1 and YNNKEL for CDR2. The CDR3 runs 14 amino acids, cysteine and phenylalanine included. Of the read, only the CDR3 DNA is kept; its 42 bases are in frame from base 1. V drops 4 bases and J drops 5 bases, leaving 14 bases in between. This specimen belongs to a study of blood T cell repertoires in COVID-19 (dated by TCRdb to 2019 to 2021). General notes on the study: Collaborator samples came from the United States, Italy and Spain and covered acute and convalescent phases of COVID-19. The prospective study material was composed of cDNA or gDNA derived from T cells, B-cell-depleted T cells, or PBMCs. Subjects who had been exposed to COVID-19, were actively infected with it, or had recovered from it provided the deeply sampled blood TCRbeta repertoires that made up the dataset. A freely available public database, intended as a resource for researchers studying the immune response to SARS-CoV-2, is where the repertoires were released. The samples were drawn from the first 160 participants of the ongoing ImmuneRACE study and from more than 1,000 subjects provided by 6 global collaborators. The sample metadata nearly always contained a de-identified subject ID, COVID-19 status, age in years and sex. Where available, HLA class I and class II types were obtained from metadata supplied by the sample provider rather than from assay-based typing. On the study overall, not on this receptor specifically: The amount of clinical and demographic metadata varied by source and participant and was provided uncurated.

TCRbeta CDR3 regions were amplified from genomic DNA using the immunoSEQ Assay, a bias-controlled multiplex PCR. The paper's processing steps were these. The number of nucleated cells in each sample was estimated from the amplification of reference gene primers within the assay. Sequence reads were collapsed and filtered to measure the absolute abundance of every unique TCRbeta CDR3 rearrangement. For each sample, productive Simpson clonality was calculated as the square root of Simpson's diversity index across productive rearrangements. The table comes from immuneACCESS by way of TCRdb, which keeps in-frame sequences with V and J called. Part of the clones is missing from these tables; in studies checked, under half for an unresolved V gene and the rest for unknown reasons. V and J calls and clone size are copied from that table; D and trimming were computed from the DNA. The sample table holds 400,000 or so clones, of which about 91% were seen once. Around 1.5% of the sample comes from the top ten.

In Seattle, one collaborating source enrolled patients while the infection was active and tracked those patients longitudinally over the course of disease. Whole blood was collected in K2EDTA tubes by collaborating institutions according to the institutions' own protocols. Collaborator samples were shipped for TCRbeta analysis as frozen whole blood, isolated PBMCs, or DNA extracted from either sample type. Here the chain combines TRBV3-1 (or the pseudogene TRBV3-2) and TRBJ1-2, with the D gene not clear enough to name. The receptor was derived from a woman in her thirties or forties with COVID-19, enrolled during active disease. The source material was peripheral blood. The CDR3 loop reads CASSLRRLSYGYTF. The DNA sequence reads TGTGCCAGCAGCCTCCGCAGGCTCAGTTATGGCTACACCTTC.